The clone carrying this TCR beta chain came up many times. The antigen is unknown. This specimen comes from a study of T cell repertoires in cytomegalovirus infection. TCRdb used MiXCR to reprocess the reads, holding one entry per CDR3 protein. The data contain some 940,000 distinct CDR3 sequences, about 33% of them singletons. Sample: cultured CD8+ T cells from PBMCs, taken from culture after CMV antigen stimulation. The origin of this receptor is a human donor in good health (CMV status not recorded). Some clones in this sample may be carry-over from other donors' samples.

The CDR3 DNA is TGTGCCAGCAGCTACGGCTCGACAAATCGTTTGTTCTTC. This codes for CASSYGSTNRLFF. This chain uses TRBV7-2 with TRBJ2-1; D remains ambiguous. Trimming took 4 bases from V and 15 from J, leaving 19 bases between them. This CDR3 comprises 13 residues. Germline CDR1 SGHTA, CDR2 FQGNSA.